Shown below are 23 T cell receptor beta chains from a single sample sequenced in a study of blood T cell repertoires in COVID-19. TCRdb keeps only in-frame clones here, not all; method: immunoSEQ multiplex PCR. The sample shows about 74,000 clones, 70% to 90% of them seen only once. Sequencing was performed on peripheral blood. The receptors were sampled from a man in his sixties or seventies with active or convalescent COVID-19.

The chain has TRBV5-1 and TRBJ2-3; D is perhaps TRBD1 (6 bases). Trimming pared 3 bases from V and 2 bases from J, leaving 10 bases between. The CDR3 runs to 14 residues. Germline assignment: CDR1 SGHRS and CDR2 YFSETQ. The DNA for the CDR3 is TGCGCCAGCAGCTCCAGGGGCACCACAGATACGCAGTATTTT. This sequence encodes CASSSRGTTDTQYF. Full variable domain (rest looked up from reference TRBV5-1 and TRBJ2-3): KAGVTQTPRYLIKTRGQQVTLSCSPISGHRSVSWYQQTPGQGLQFLFEYFSETQRNKGNFPGRFSGRQFSNSRSEMNVSTLELGDSALYLCASSSRGTTDTQYFGPGTRLTVL.

The rearrangement uses TRBV12-5 and TRBJ1-1; 7 bases agree with TRBD1. Trimming at V came to 5 bases and at J to 10 bases, leaving 10 bases not matched to a gene. CDR1 LGHNT and CDR2 FRNRAP come from the germline V gene. This CDR3 region has 13 residues. CDR3 region: CASGIGQAGGAFF. CDR3 nucleotide sequence: TGTGCTAGTGGTATCGGACAGGCCGGCGGAGCTTTCTTT.

This chain links TRBV25-1 with TRBJ1-2; a possible D gene is TRBD1 (5 bases). Trimming pared 2 bases from V and 7 bases from J, leaving 20 bases between. Germline V gives CDR1 MGHDK, CDR2 SYGVNS. The CDR3 is 16 residues long. The DNA for the CDR3 is TGTGCCAGCAGTGAAATGATATCCGGGGGTATATCTGGCTACACCTTC. As protein: CASSEMISGGISGYTF.

The chain employs TRBV10-3 and TRBJ2-1; 8 bases are a match to TRBD2. The CDR3 contains 11 residues. Germline V lookup: CDR1 ENHRY, CDR2 SYGVKD. With 6 bases clipped from V and 15 bases from J, the junction kept 7 bases outside the gene matches. CDR3 sequence (DNA): TGTGCCATCAGCCGGGGGGGGACCCCGTTCTTC. This translates into CAISRGGTPFF.

V is TRBV19 and J is TRBJ2-1, with 13 nucleotides matching TRBD2. Germline V gene sequence: CDR1 LNHDA, CDR2 SQIVND (reference sequence). Trimming removed 5 bases from V and 9 bases from J; junction bases left unmatched: 7. The CDR3 has 15 residues. The CDR3 here is CASSWGTSGNGEQFF. CDR3 DNA: TGTGCCAGTAGTTGGGGGACTAGCGGGAACGGTGAGCAGTTCTTC.

The gene calls are TRBV27 and TRBJ1-1, with D possibly being TRBD1 (5 bases). The length of the CDR3 is 14 residues. Trimming shortened V by 6 bases and J by 4 bases, and 15 bases separated the two germline ends. Per germline, CDR1 MNHEY and CDR2 SMNVEV (reference sequence). CDR3 amino acids: CASRTPGGGTEAFF. The CDR3 DNA is TGTGCCAGCAGAACCCCGGGGGGGGGCACTGAAGCTTTCTTT.

The chain combines TRBV5-1 with TRBJ2-7; TRBD1 agrees at 7 bases. V lost 0 bases and J lost 7; bases outside the gene matches: 4. Per the germline V gene, CDR1 is SGHRS and CDR2 is YFSETQ. The CDR3 has 13 amino acids. In nucleotides, the CDR3 is TGCGCCAGCAGCTTGGCCGGGACAGAAGAGCAGTACTTC. Translated: CASSLAGTEEQYF.

J is TRBJ1-6 and V is TRBV2; perhaps TRBD1 as D (5 bases). V was cut by 5 bases and J by 5 bases, with 10 bases left in between. Germline loops: CDR1 SNHLY, CDR2 FYNNEI. The CDR3 sequence is 14 residues long. The DNA for the CDR3 is TGTGCCAGCAGTTCCAACAGGAATAATTCACCCCTCCACTTT. Amino acid sequence: CASSSNRNNSPLHF.

CDR3 residues: CATGYPKRGEKLFF. In nucleotides, the CDR3 is TGTGCCACCGGCTATCCCAAGCGGGGTGAAAAACTGTTTTTT. The chain recombines TRBV28 with TRBJ1-4; D ambiguous. Deletions cut 10 bases from V and 7 bases from J, with 19 bases between. The CDR3 covers 14 residues. Germline V gene sequence: CDR1 MDHEN, CDR2 SYDVKM.

The V call is TRBV7-9, the J call TRBJ2-1; 13 bases match TRBD2. V lost 4 bases and J lost 4; bases outside the gene matches: 1. The germline CDR1 and CDR2 sequences are SEHNR and FQNEAQ (reference sequence). This CDR3 spans 15 amino acids. This CDR3 is CASSSGLAGYNEQFF. The CDR3 nucleotides are TGTGCCAGCAGCTCGGGACTAGCGGGGTACAATGAGCAGTTCTTC.

This clone was observed a single time. This chain connects TRBV5-1 to TRBJ1-4; D perhaps matches TRBD1 (6 bases). Trimming took 4 bases from V and 3 from J, leaving 13 bases between them. The CDR3 runs 15 residues. Germline V gives CDR1 SGHRS, CDR2 YFSETQ. The CDR3 spells CASSARRGPNEKLFF. The CDR3 DNA follows: TGCGCCAGCAGCGCCCGCAGGGGCCCTAATGAAAAACTGTTTTTT.

Details on this clone: This sample also contains other DNA sequences that code for the same CDR3. This sequence joins TRBV5-1 and TRBJ1-2; TRBD1 matches at 10 bases. This CDR3 spans 14 amino acids. Germline V lookup: CDR1 SGHRS, CDR2 YFSETQ. Trimming at V came to 0 bases and at J to 8 bases, leaving 4 bases not matched to a gene. The CDR3 DNA sequence: TGCGCCAGCAGCTTGGGACAGGGGGCGCCAGGCTACACCTTC. This sequence encodes CASSLGQGAPGYTF.

The V call is TRBV3-1 (or the pseudogene TRBV3-2), the J call TRBJ1-1; D not resolved. The length of the CDR3 is 13 residues. Between the trimmed V and J ends, which lost 4 bases and 5 bases, there was a span of 11 bases. Germline CDR1 reads LGHDT; CDR2 reads YNNKEL (reference sequence). The CDR3 loop reads CASSPVVNTEAFF. CDR3 nucleotide sequence: TGTGCCAGCAGCCCGGTCGTTAATACTGAAGCTTTCTTT.

Only a few counts were recorded for this clone. The chain has TRBV7-2 and TRBJ2-7, with a possible D match to TRBD1 (5 bases). CDR1 SGHTA and CDR2 FQGNSA come from the germline V gene. The CDR3 is 15 residues long. Trimming pared 2 bases from V and 2 bases from J, leaving 13 bases between. CDR3 loop: CASSLQGRMAYEQYF. CDR3 in DNA: TGTGCCAGCAGCTTACAGGGAAGAATGGCCTACGAGCAGTACTTC.

The chain carries TRBV11-2 and TRBJ2-7; a possible D gene is TRBD2 (7 bases). Germline values: CDR1 SGHAT, CDR2 FQNNGV. This CDR3 region has 16 residues. Trimming took 5 bases from V and 5 from J, leaving 22 bases between them. CDR3: CASSPRRGAGEHEQYF. The CDR3 coding sequence is TGTGCCAGCAGCCCACGCCGGGGGGCGGGAGAGCACGAGCAGTACTTC.

A few counts support this clone. This sequence joins TRBV18 and TRBJ1-1, with 10 bases matching TRBD1. The CDR3 is 14 amino acids. Trimming took 5 bases from V and 11 from J; bases not matched to a gene: 11. Germline CDR1 KGHSH, CDR2 LQKENI. CDR3 protein: CASSSRDRGSRAFF. The CDR3 DNA follows: TGTGCCAGCTCATCCCGGGACAGGGGATCCCGGGCTTTCTTT.

This rearrangement joins TRBV6-5 to TRBJ2-3; 8 bases agree with TRBD1. Germline values: CDR1 MNHEY, CDR2 SVGAGI. V dropped 5 bases and J dropped 0; count of bases not matched to a gene: 1. This CDR3 contains 14 residues. The CDR3 region has the DNA TGTGCCAGCAGTAGGGACAGGAGCACAGATACGCAGTATTTT. Amino acids: CASSRDRSTDTQYF.

This chain uses TRBV11-2 with TRBJ2-2; D unresolved. CDR3 length: 12 amino acids. Germline CDR1 SGHAT, CDR2 FQNNGV. Trimming removed 3 bases at V and 8 bases at J, with 7 bases between. This CDR3 reads CASSFGFGELFF. In nucleotides, the CDR3 is TGTGCCAGCAGCTTCGGTTTTGGGGAGCTGTTTTTT. Full variable domain (rest looked up from reference TRBV11-2 and TRBJ2-2): EAGVAQSPRYKIIEKRQSVAFWCNPISGHATLYWYQQILGQGPKLLIQFQNNGVVDDSQLPKDRFSAERLKGVDSTLKIQPAKLEDSAVYLCASSFGFGELFFGEGSRLTVL.

J is TRBJ1-5 and V is TRBV15, with TRBD1 matching over 7 bases. Germline loops: CDR1 LNHNV, CDR2 YYDKDF (reference sequence). Trimming took 4 bases from V and 6 from J; bases not matched to a gene: 9. The CDR3 has 15 residues. In nucleotides, the CDR3 is TGTGCCACCAGCAACGACAGGGCAGTTTCTCAGCCCCAGCATTTT. Translation: CATSNDRAVSQPQHF.

The chain carries TRBV18 and TRBJ2-7, with 9 bases fitting TRBD1. Unmatched junction bases numbered 9, after V lost 1 base and J lost 2 bases. The CDR3 spans 17 residues. The germline V gene has CDR1 KGHSH and CDR2 LQKENI. CDR3 in DNA: TGTGCCAGCTCACCACTTCCTGGGGGACAGGGAGCCTACGAGCAGTACTTC. It translates to CASSPLPGGQGAYEQYF.

The CDR3 spells CASSLSRGTEAFF. The DNA of the CDR3 is TGTGCCAGCAGCTTAAGTAGGGGCACTGAAGCTTTCTTT. The chain is built from TRBV11-1 and TRBJ1-1; maybe TRBD1 (5 bases). Germline-derived CDR1 and CDR2 are SGHAT and FQDESV (reference sequence). The ends were cut back, 2 bases at V and 4 bases at J, with 8 bases in the middle. The CDR3 sequence is 13 residues long. The full variable domain, with the rest looked up from reference TRBV11-1 and TRBJ1-1, is EAEVAQSPRYKITEKSQAVAFWCDPISGHATLYWYRQILGQGPELLVQFQDESVVDDSQLPKDRFSAERLKGVDSTLKIQPAELGDSAMYLCASSLSRGTEAFFGQGTRLTVV.

J is TRBJ1-5 and V is TRBV6-1; no clear D gene. This CDR3 region has 14 residues. Trimming removed 0 bases at V and 11 bases at J, with 14 bases between. CDR1 is MNHNS and CDR2 is SASEGT in the germline V gene. The CDR3 protein is CASSEARGREAQHF. In DNA, the CDR3 is TGTGCCAGCAGTGAAGCGCGGGGAAGGGAGGCCCAGCATTTT.

The chain has TRBV3-1 (or the pseudogene TRBV3-2) and TRBJ2-1; 10 bases fit TRBD2. Germline V lookup: CDR1 LGHDT, CDR2 YNNKEL (reference sequence). CDR3 length: 17 residues. The J segment lost 3 bases and the V segment lost 0 bases, leaving 5 bases of the junction unmatched. CDR3 protein: CASSQDGLAGVYNEQFF. The CDR3, as DNA: TGTGCCAGCAGCCAAGATGGGCTAGCGGGAGTCTACAATGAGCAGTTCTTC.